This T cell receptor beta chain was sequenced in a study of cytomegalovirus exposure and HLA in healthy donors. Only a few counts were recorded for this clone. Its antigen is unknown. Amplification used 60 Vbeta primers and 13 Jbeta primers. Method: immunoSEQ multiplex PCR; TCRdb's copy keeps in-frame clones and lacks some. The sample holds approximately 110,000 clones, 74% seen once. The study's findings and limits: Later, TCR association rates were found to vary by HLA locus, highest for DRB1 and lowest for HLA-C. TRBV6-2, TRBV6-3 and some other V segments were excluded as indistinguishable. An analysis done earlier found most TCR beta V segments productive about 90% or about 30% of the time. It was reported that the classifier diagnosed cytomegalovirus status with high specificity and sensitivity in both the original and validation cohorts.

This CDR3 contains 18 residues. Germline loops: CDR1 SGHRS, CDR2 YFSETQ. The trim removed 4 bases at V and 3 bases at J, leaving 15 bases unmatched. The specimen was PBMCs. The V and J genes are TRBV5-1 and TRBJ1-4; 7 positions agree with TRBD1. The TCR comes from a man in his fifties or sixties in good health and CMV-seropositive. The CDR3 reads CASSPGRTGHPSNEKLFF. The CDR3 bases are TGCGCCAGCAGCCCGGGAAGGACAGGCCATCCGTCTAATGAAAAACTGTTTTTT.